These 17 T cell receptor beta chains were all obtained from the same sample, sequenced in a study of identical twins. In TCRdb, the 5' RACE reads were re-called with MiXCR into one record per CDR3 protein. Altogether around 100,000 distinct CDR3 sequences are present, under 6.5% being singletons, with the ten largest covering roughly 12%. Sequenced input: memory T cells sorted from blood. The origin of the receptors is a woman aged 45-60 years in good health.

This clonotype was counted at least ten times. This chain joins TRBV12-5 and TRBJ2-5; a possible D gene is TRBD1 (6 bases). Trimming pared 5 bases from V and 5 bases from J, leaving 15 bases between. Germline V CDR1 and CDR2: LGHNT, FRNRAP. CDR3 size: 14 residues. The CDR3 spells CASGKGEGFETQYF. CDR3 DNA: TGTGCTAGTGGTAAGGGGGAAGGGTTCGAGACCCAGTACTTC.

In its sample, this clonotype was seen many times. The chain recombines TRBV20-1 with TRBJ2-4; 12 bases are shared with TRBD1. The germline V gene has CDR1 DFQATT and CDR2 SNEGSKA (reference sequence). V dropped 5 bases and J dropped 9; count of bases not matched to a gene: 2. The CDR3 loop spans 12 amino acids. The CDR3 sequence is CSASGQGAIQYF. In nucleotides, the CDR3 is TGCAGTGCTTCGGGACAGGGGGCCATTCAGTACTTC.

The table lists this clonotype with many counts. The conserved closing phenylalanine or tryptophan is absent in this CDR3, likely reflecting a read error. Because the CDR3's place on the DNA is in doubt, the DNA is left out and the CDR3 is given as listed by TCRdb. The CDR3 sequence: CASSSTHLQDRGGL. The J gene is TRBJ2-7, the V gene TRBV28; TRBD1, the table's D call, was not compared with the DNA. The CDR3 contains 14 residues when both ends are counted. Germline V gene lookup returns CDR1 MDHEN and CDR2 SYDVKM.

This clonotype appeared a few times. The chain combines TRBV12-3 or TRBV12-4 with TRBJ2-5, with TRBD2 matching 11 bases. The CDR3 has 17 residues. The trim removed 6 bases at V and 7 bases at J, leaving 16 bases unmatched. The CDR3, as DNA: TGTGCCAGCAGCGCTGCCGGGACTAGCGGACTCCAGAGGACCCAGTACTTC. Its protein product is CASSAAGTSGLQRTQYF.

This clonotype was found many times. The chain links TRBV5-1 to TRBJ2-5; 8 nucleotides agree with TRBD2. Germline trimming cut 6 bases from V and 2 bases from J; bases unmatched to any gene: 15. Germline assignment: CDR1 SGHRS and CDR2 YFSETQ. The length of the CDR3 is 17 residues. The CDR3 loop is CASKRGSAGILQETQYF. CDR3 DNA: TGCGCCAGCAAGCGGGGGTCGGCGGGTATACTTCAAGAGACCCAGTACTTC. The complete variable domain, with remaining parts taken from reference TRBV5-1 and TRBJ2-5, reads KAGVTQTPRYLIKTRGQQVTLSCSPISGHRSVSWYQQTPGQGLQFLFEYFSETQRNKGNFPGRFSGRQFSNSRSEMNVSTLELGDSALYLCASKRGSAGILQETQYFGPGTRLLVL.

This clonotype was seen many times. CDR3 DNA: TGTGCCAGCAGCCTCCGGGTTGGGTACGAGCAGTACTTC. Translating gives CASSLRVGYEQYF. J is TRBJ2-7 and V is TRBV14, with no clear D. The CDR3 extends over 13 amino acids. V was trimmed by 4 bases and J by 4 bases, leaving 11 bases between them. Germline-derived CDR1 and CDR2 are SGHDN and FVKESK.

This chain joins TRBV20-1 and TRBJ2-1; D is unclear. Germline CDR1 reads DFQATT; CDR2 reads SNEGSKA (reference sequence). The CDR3 is 11 residues long. Trimming removed 1 base at V and 9 bases at J, with 7 bases between. CDR3 protein: CSARADGEQFF. The CDR3 DNA reads as TGCAGTGCTAGAGCGGACGGTGAGCAGTTCTTC.

This clonotype was recorded many times. This sequence joins TRBV20-1 and TRBJ2-7; 10 bases match TRBD2. The germline V gene has CDR1 DFQATT and CDR2 SNEGSKA (reference sequence). The CDR3 covers 15 residues. Trimming took 3 bases from V and 2 from J; bases not matched to a gene: 7. The CDR3, as DNA: TGCAGTGCTAGTGATCCAGCGGGAGGGCCCTACGAGCAGTACTTC. Its translation is CSASDPAGGPYEQYF.

V usage is TRBV7-2 and J usage is TRBJ2-3, with D maybe TRBD2 (5 bases). V was shortened by 6 bases and J by 1 base, with 11 bases between the two germline ends. The CDR3 covers 14 residues. The V gene's germline CDR1 is SGHTA and CDR2 FQGNSA. CDR3 sequence: CASSSVRRTDTQYF. CDR3 in DNA: TGTGCCAGCAGTAGCGTTCGGCGCACAGATACGCAGTATTTT.

This clonotype was seen ten or more times. This chain uses TRBV19 with TRBJ1-5; 7 nucleotides agree with TRBD1. Trimming at V came to 6 bases and at J to 7 bases, leaving 6 bases not matched to a gene. In germline, CDR1 is LNHDA, CDR2 SQIVND (reference sequence). This CDR3 has 13 amino acids. CDR3 in DNA: TGTGCCAGTAGCGCCACAGGGGTACAGCCCCAGCATTTT. Translating gives CASSATGVQPQHF. The full variable domain, completed using reference TRBV19 and TRBJ1-5, is DGGITQSPKYLFRKEGQNVTLSCEQNLNHDAMYWYRQDPGQGLRLIYYSQIVNDFQKGDIAEGYSVSREKKESFPLTVTSAQKNPTAFYLCASSATGVQPQHFGDGTRLSIL.

This clonotype was detected many times. The chain couples TRBV30 to TRBJ2-7, with TRBD2 matching 10 bases. With 0 bases clipped from V and 7 bases from J, the junction kept 3 bases outside the gene matches. CDR1 is GTSNPN and CDR2 is SVGIG in the germline V gene (reference sequence). CDR3 size: 13 residues. The CDR3: CAWSVLAGQEQYF. The CDR3 DNA reads as TGTGCCTGGAGTGTACTAGCGGGACAAGAGCAGTACTTC.

CDR3 region: CAWRNRAGGANVLTF. CDR3 sequence (DNA): TGTGCCTGGAGGAACAGGGCAGGAGGGGCCAACGTCCTGACTTTC. This chain links TRBV30 with TRBJ2-6, with D possibly being TRBD1 (6 bases). The ends were cut back, 3 bases at V and 4 bases at J, with 13 bases in the middle. This CDR3 is built from 15 residues. Germline loops: CDR1 GTSNPN, CDR2 SVGIG (reference sequence).

This sequence joins TRBV11-2 and TRBJ1-2; D unresolved. This CDR3 is 15 amino acids long. Germline-derived CDR1 and CDR2 are SGHAT and FQNNGV. V was shortened by 0 bases and J by 6 bases, with 14 bases between the two germline ends. The CDR3 is CASSLDRSRQDGYTF. The CDR3 DNA follows: TGTGCCAGCAGCTTAGATCGTTCCCGTCAGGATGGCTACACCTTC.

The chain has TRBV20-1 and TRBJ2-5; TRBD2 matches 8 bases. CDR1 and CDR2 (germline): DFQATT, SNEGSKA (reference sequence). V gave up 3 bases and J gave up 5 bases; unmatched junction bases: 8. The CDR3 contains 14 residues. DNA of the CDR3: TGCAGTGCTAGCCCCGGGACTAGTTCTGAGACCCAGTACTTC. This sequence encodes CSASPGTSSETQYF.

Many counts were recorded for this clonotype. The V gene is TRBV15, the J gene TRBJ2-5; no clear D. Trimming removed 5 bases at V and 4 bases at J, with 5 bases between. Germline values: CDR1 LNHNV, CDR2 YYDKDF (reference sequence). The CDR3 totals 11 residues. The CDR3 region has the DNA TGTGCCACCAGCGCGGTAGAGACCCAGTACTTC. This sequence encodes CATSAVETQYF.

This clonotype came up many times. V usage is TRBV6-1 and J usage is TRBJ2-5; 13 bases agree with TRBD2. The CDR3 length is 16 residues. CDR1 is MNHNS and CDR2 is SASEGT in the germline V gene. V lost 3 bases to trimming and J lost 2 bases; unmatched junction nucleotides: 3. For the CDR3, the DNA is TGTGCCAGCAGTGAGGGACTAGCGGGATTTCAAGAGACCCAGTACTTC. This sequence encodes CASSEGLAGFQETQYF.

This clonotype was seen at least ten times. The V gene is TRBV10-1, the J gene TRBJ2-3; D is unclear. The ends were cut back, 2 bases at V and 0 bases at J, with 6 bases in the middle. The germline CDR1 and CDR2 sequences are WNHNN and SYGVQD (reference sequence). The CDR3 runs 14 residues. The CDR3 nucleotides are TGCGCCAGCAGTGAGACGGAGAGCACAGATACGCAGTATTTT. It specifies CASSETESTDTQYF.